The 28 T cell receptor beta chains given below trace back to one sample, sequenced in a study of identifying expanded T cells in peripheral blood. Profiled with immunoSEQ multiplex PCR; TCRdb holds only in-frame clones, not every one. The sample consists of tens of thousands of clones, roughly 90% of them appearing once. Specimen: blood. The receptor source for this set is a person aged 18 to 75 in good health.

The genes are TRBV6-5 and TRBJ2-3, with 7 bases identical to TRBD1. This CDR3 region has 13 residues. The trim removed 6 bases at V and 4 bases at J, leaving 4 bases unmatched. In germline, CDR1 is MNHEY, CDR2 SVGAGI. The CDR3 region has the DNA TGTGCCAGCAGCAAGGGACAGCCAGATACGCAGTATTTT. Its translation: CASSKGQPDTQYF.

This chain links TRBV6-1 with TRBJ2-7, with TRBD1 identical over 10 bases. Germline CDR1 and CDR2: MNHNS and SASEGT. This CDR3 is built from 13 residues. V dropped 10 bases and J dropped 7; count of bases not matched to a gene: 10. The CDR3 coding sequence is TGTGCCACCACCGGGACAGGGGTGGGGGAGCAGTACTTC. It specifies CATTGTGVGEQYF.

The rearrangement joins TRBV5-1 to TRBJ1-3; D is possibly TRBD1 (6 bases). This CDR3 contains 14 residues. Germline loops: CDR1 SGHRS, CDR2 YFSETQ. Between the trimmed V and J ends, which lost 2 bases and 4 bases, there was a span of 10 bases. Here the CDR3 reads CASSFGGLGNTIYF. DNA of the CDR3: TGCGCCAGCAGCTTCGGGGGGCTCGGAAACACCATATATTTT.

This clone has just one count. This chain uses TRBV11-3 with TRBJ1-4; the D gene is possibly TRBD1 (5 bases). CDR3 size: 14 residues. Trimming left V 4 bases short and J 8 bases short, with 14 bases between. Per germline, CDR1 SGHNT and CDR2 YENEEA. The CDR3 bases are TGTGCCAGCAGCTCCAGGGCCTTAGGGGAAAAACTGTTTTTT. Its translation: CASSSRALGEKLFF.

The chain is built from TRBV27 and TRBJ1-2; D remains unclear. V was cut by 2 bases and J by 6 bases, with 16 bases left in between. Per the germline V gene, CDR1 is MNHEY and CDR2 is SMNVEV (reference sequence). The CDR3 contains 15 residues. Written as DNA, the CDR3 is TGTGCCAGCAGTTTAAGAGGTGCTGGGGAAAATGGCTACACCTTC. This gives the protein CASSLRGAGENGYTF.

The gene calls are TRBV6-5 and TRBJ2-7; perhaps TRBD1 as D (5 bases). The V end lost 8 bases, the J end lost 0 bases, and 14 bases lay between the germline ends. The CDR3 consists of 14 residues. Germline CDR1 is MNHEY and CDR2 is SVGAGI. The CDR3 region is CASLTYQGSYEQYF. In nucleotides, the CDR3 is TGTGCCAGCCTAACTTACCAGGGCTCCTACGAGCAGTACTTC.

CDR3 loop: CASSFRIEQFF. In nucleotides, the CDR3 is TGTGCCAGCAGCTTTAGGATTGAGCAGTTCTTC. The gene calls are TRBV5-6 and TRBJ2-1; D is ambiguous. CDR1 is SGHDT and CDR2 is YYEEEE in the germline V gene. V lost 2 bases to trimming and J lost 9 bases, with 6 bases between them. The CDR3 runs 11 residues.

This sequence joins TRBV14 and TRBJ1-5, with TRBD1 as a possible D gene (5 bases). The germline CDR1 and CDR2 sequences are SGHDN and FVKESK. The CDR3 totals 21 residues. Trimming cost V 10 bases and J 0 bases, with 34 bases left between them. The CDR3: CAIHRPIETGRRDYSNQPQHF. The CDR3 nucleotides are TGTGCCATACATCGTCCCATAGAAACAGGTCGTAGGGACTATAGCAATCAGCCCCAGCATTTT. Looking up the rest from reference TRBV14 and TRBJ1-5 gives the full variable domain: EAGVTQFPSHSVIEKGQTVTLRCDPISGHDNLYWYRRVMGKEIKFLLHFVKESKQDESGMPNNRFLAERTGGTYSTLKVQPAELEDSGVYFCAIHRPIETGRRDYSNQPQHFGDGTRLSIL.

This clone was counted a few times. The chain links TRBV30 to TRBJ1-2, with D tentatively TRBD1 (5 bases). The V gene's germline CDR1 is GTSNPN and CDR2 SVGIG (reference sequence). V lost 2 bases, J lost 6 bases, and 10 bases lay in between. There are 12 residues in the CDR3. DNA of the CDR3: TGTGCCTGGAGTCGGGCAGGGAATGGCTACACCTTC. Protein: CAWSRAGNGYTF. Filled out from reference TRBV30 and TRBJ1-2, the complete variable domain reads SQTIHQWPATLVQPVGSPLSLECTVEGTSNPNLYWYRQAAGRGLQLLFYSVGIGQISSEVPQNLSASRPQDRQFILSSKKLLLSDSGFYLCAWSRAGNGYTFGSGTRLTVV.

The CDR3 DNA reads as TGCGCCAGCAGCTTGGTTAAGGGGGCCCTCGAGCAGTACTTC. Its translation: CASSLVKGALEQYF. The chain uses TRBV5-1 and TRBJ2-7, with 7 nucleotides matching TRBD1. V was clipped by 0 bases and J by 6 bases; unmatched bases: 6. CDR1 and CDR2 (germline): SGHRS, YFSETQ. CDR3 length equals 14 residues.

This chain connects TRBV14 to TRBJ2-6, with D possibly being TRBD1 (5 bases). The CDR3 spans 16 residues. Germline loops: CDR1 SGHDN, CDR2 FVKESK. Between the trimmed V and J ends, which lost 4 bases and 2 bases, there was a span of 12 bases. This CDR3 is CASSPRVLTGANVLTF. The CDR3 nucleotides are TGTGCCAGCAGCCCCAGGGTGTTAACTGGGGCCAACGTCCTGACTTTC.

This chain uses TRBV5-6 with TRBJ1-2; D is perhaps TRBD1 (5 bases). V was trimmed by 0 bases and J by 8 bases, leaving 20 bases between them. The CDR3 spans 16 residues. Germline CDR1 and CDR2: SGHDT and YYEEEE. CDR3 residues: CASSLASVWGPGGYTF. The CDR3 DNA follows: TGTGCCAGCAGCTTGGCCTCCGTCTGGGGCCCAGGAGGCTACACCTTC.

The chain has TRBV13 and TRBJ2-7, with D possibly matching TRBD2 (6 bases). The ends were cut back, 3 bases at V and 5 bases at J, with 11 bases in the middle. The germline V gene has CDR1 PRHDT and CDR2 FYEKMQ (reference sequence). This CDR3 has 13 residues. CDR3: CASSLGGPDEQYF. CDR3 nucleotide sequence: TGTGCCAGCAGCTTGGGGGGTCCAGACGAGCAGTACTTC.

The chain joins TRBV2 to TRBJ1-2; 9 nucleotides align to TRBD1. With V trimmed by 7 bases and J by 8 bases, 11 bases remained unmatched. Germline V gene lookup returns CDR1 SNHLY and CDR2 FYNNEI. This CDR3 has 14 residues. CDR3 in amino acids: CASIEQGASRGYTF. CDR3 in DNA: TGTGCCAGCATCGAACAGGGGGCAAGTAGGGGCTACACCTTC.

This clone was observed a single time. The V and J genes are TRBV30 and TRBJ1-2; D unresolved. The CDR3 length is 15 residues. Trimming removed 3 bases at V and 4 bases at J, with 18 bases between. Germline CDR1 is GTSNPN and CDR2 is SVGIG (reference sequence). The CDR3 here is CAWSHNFRDFYGYTF. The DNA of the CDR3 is TGTGCCTGGAGCCATAACTTCCGGGATTTCTATGGCTACACCTTC.

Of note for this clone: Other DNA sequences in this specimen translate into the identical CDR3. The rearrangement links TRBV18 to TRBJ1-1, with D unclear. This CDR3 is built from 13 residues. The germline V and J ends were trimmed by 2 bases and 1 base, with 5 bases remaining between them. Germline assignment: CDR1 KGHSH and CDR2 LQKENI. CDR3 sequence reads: CASSPSANTEAFF. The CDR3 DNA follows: TGTGCCAGCTCACCAAGTGCGAACACTGAAGCTTTCTTT. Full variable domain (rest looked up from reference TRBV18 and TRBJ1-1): NAGVMQNPRHLVRRRGQEARLRCSPMKGHSHVYWYRQLPEEGLKFMVYLQKENIIDESGMPKERFSAEFPKEGPSILRIQQVVRGDSAAYFCASSPSANTEAFFGQGTRLTVV.

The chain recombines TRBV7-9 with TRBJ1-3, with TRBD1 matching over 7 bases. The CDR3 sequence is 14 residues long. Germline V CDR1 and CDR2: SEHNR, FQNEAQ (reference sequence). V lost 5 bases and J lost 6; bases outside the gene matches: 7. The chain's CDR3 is CASSLWTGANTIYF. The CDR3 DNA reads TGTGCCAGCAGCCTTTGGACAGGAGCAAACACCATATATTTT.

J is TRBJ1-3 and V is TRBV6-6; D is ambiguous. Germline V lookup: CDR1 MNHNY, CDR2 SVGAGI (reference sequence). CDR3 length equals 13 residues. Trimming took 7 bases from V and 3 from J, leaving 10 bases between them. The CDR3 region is CASTRGIGNTIYF. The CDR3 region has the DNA TGTGCCAGCACCCGAGGGATTGGAAACACCATATATTTT.

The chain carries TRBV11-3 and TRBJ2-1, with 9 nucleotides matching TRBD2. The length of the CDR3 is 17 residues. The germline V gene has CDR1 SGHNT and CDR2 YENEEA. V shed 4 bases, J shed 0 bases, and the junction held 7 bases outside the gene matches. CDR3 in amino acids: CASSSVAGESSYNEQFF. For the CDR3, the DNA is TGTGCCAGCAGCTCCGTAGCGGGAGAGAGCTCCTACAATGAGCAGTTCTTC.

The CDR3 bases are TGTGCCAGCAGCTTAGGATCCACGTACCAAGAGACCCAGTACTTC. Its protein product is CASSLGSTYQETQYF. This sequence joins TRBV7-9 and TRBJ2-5; D remains unclear. Trimming left V 1 base short and J 0 bases short, with 9 bases between. This CDR3 is built from 15 residues. In germline, CDR1 is SEHNR, CDR2 FQNEAQ (reference sequence). The full variable domain, rest sourced from reference TRBV7-9 and TRBJ2-5, is DTGVSQNPRHKITKRGQNVTFRCDPISEHNRLYWYRQTLGQGPEFLTYFQNEAQLEKSRLLSDRFSAERPKGSFSTLEIQRTEQGDSAMYLCASSLGSTYQETQYFGPGTRLLVL.

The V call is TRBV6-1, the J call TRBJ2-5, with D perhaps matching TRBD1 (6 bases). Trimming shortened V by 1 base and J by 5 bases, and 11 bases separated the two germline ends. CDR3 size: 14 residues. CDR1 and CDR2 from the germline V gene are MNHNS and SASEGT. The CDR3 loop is CASSEGGRGETQYF. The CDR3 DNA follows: TGTGCCAGCAGTGAAGGTGGCAGGGGCGAGACCCAGTACTTC.

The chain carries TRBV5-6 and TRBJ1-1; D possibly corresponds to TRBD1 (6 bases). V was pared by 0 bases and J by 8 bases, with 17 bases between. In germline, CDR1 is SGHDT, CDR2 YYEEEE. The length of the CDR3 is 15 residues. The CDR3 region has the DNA TGTGCCAGCAGCTTGGCCGGCTTCAACAGGGTAGAAGCTTTCTTT. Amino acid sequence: CASSLAGFNRVEAFF.

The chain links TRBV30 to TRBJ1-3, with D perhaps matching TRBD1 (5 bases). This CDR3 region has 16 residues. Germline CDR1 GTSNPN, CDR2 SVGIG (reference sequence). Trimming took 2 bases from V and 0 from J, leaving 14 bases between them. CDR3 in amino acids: CAWSKGSASSGNTIYF. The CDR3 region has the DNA TGTGCCTGGAGTAAGGGGTCCGCGAGCTCTGGAAACACCATATATTTT.

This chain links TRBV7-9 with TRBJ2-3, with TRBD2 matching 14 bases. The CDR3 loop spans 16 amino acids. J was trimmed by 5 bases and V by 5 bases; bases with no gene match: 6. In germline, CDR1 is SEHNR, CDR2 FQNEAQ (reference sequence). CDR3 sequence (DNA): TGTGCCAGCAGCACGACTAGCGGGGGGGCAGGAGATACGCAGTATTTT. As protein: CASSTTSGGAGDTQYF.

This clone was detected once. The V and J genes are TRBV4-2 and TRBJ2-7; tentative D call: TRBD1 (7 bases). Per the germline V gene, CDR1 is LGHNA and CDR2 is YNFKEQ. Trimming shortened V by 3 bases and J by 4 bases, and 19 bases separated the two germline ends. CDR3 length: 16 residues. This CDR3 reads CASSQIGTVAEYEQYF. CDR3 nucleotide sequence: TGTGCCAGCAGCCAGATAGGGACAGTAGCGGAATACGAGCAGTACTTC.

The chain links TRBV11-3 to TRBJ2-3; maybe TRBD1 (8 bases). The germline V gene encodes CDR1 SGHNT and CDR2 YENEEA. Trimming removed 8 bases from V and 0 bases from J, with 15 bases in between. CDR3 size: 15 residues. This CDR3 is CASGRGTGSTDTQYF. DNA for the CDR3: TGTGCCAGCGGGAGGGGGACAGGCAGCACAGATACGCAGTATTTT.

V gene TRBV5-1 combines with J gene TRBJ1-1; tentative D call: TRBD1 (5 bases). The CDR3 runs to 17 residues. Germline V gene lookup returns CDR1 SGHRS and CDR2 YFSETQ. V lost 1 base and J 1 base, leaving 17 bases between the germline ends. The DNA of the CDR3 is TGCGCCAGCAGCTTGATCTATTCGGGGGGAGAGAACACTGAAGCTTTCTTT. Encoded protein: CASSLIYSGGENTEAFF.

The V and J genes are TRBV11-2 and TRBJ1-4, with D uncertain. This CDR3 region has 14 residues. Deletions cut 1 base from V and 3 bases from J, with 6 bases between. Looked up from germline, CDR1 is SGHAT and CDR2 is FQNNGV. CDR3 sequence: CASSLGGANEKLFF. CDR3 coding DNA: TGTGCCAGCAGCTTAGGTGGGGCTAATGAAAAACTGTTTTTT.